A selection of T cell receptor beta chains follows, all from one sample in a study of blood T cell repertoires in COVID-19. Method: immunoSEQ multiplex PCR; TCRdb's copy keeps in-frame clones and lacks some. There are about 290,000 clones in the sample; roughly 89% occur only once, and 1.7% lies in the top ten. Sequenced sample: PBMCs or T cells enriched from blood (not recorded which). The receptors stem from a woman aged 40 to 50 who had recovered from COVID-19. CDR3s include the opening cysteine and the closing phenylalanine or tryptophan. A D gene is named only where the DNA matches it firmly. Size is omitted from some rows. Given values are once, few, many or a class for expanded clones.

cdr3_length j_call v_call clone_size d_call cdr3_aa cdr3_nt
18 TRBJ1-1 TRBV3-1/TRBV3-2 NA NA CASTPTGFVDSTDTEAFF TGTGCCAGCACGCCCACCGGGTTTGTGGACAGTACGGACACTGAAGCTTTCTTT
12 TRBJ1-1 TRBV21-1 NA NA CASSLAAAEAFF TGTGCCAGCAGCTTGGCGGCAGCTGAAGCTTTCTTT
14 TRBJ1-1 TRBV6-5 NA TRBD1 CASHRDRMNTEAFF TGTGCCAGCCACCGGGACAGGATGAACACTGAAGCTTTCTTT
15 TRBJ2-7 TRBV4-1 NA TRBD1 CASSPGQGPSYEQYF TGCGCCAGCAGCCCGGGACAGGGTCCCTCCTACGAGCAGTACTTC
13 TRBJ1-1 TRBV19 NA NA CASIGWGQGTTFF NA
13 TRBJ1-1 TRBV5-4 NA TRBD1 CASRRDSYTEAFF TGTGCCAGCAGGCGGGACAGTTACACTGAAGCTTTCTTT
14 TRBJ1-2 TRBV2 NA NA CASSVERGNYGYTF TGTGCCAGCAGTGTCGAAAGGGGGAACTATGGCTACACCTTC
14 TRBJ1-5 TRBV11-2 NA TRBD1 CASSSDRGNQPQHF TGTGCCAGCAGCTCGGACAGGGGGAATCAGCCCCAGCATTTT
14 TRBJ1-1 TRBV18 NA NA CASSRTDLNTEAFF TGTGCCAGCTCTCGGACAGATTTGAACACTGAAGCTTTCTTT
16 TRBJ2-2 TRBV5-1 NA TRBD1 CASSLEQGATTGELFF TGCGCCAGCAGCTTGGAACAGGGGGCCACCACCGGGGAGCTGTTTTTT
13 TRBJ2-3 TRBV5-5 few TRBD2 CASSLELGLAQYF TGTGCCAGCAGCTTGGAGTTGGGACTAGCGCAGTATTTT
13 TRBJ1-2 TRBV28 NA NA CASTRDTYYGYTF TGTGCCAGCACCCGGGACACCTACTATGGCTACACCTTC
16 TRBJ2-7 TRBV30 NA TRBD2 CAWSPPGAGGLDEQYF TGTGCCTGGAGTCCACCAGGGGCGGGGGGGCTGGACGAGCAGTACTTC
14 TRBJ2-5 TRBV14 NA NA CASSHYRREETQYF TGTGCCAGCAGCCACTACAGGCGTGAAGAGACCCAGTACTTC
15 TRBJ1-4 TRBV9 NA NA CASSVDIATNEKLFF TGTGCCAGCAGCGTAGACATCGCAACTAATGAAAAACTGTTTTTT
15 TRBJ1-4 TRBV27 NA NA CASSPYRVPNEKLFF TGTGCCAGCAGTCCGTATCGGGTTCCCAATGAAAAACTGTTTTTT
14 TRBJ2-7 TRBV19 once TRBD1 CASSLQGASYEQYF TGTGCCAGTAGTCTACAGGGGGCGTCCTACGAGCAGTACTTC
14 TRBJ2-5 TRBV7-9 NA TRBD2 CASTTSGSEETQYF TGTGCCAGCACCACTAGCGGGAGTGAAGAGACCCAGTACTTC
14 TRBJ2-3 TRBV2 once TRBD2 CASMRERSTDTQYF TGTGCCAGCATGCGGGAGCGAAGCACAGATACGCAGTATTTT
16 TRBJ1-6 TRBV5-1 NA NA CASSLVSGFKNSPLHF TGCGCCAGCAGCTTGGTTTCCGGGTTTAAGAATTCACCCCTCCACTTT
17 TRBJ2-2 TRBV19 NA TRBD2 CASSDQRGPTNTGELFF TGTGCCAGTAGTGATCAGCGGGGCCCTACGAACACCGGGGAGCTGTTTTTT
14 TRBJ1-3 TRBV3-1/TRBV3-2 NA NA CASSQRAVGNTIYF TGTGCCAGCAGCCAACGCGCGGTTGGAAACACCATATATTTT
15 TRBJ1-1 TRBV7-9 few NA CASSEPRTGFPEAFF TGTGCCAGCAGCGAACCCCGAACAGGGTTCCCTGAAGCTTTCTTT
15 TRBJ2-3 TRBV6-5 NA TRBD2 CASSFGLAGEDTQYF TGTGCCAGCAGCTTCGGACTAGCGGGAGAGGATACGCAGTATTTT
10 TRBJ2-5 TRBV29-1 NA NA CSVSSETQYF TGCAGCGTCTCTTCCGAGACCCAGTACTTC
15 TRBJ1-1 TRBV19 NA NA CASSTRGRGDTEAFF TGTGCCAGTAGTACGCGCGGACGCGGGGACACTGAAGCTTTCTTT
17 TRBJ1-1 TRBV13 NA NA CASSLGGVRRGNTEAFF TGTGCCAGCAGCTTAGGCGGGGTAAGAAGAGGGAACACTGAAGCTTTCTTT